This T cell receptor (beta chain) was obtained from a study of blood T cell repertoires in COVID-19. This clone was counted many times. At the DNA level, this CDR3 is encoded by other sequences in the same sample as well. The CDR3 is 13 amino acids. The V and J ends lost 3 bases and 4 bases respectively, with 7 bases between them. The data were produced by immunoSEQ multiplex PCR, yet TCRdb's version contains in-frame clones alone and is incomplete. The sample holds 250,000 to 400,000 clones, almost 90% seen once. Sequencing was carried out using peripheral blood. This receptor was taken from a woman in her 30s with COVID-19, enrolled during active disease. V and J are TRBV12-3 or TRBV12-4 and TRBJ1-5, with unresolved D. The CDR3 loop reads CASSFGGNQPQHF. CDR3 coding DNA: TGTGCCAGCAGTTTCGGAGGGAATCAGCCCCAGCATTTT.